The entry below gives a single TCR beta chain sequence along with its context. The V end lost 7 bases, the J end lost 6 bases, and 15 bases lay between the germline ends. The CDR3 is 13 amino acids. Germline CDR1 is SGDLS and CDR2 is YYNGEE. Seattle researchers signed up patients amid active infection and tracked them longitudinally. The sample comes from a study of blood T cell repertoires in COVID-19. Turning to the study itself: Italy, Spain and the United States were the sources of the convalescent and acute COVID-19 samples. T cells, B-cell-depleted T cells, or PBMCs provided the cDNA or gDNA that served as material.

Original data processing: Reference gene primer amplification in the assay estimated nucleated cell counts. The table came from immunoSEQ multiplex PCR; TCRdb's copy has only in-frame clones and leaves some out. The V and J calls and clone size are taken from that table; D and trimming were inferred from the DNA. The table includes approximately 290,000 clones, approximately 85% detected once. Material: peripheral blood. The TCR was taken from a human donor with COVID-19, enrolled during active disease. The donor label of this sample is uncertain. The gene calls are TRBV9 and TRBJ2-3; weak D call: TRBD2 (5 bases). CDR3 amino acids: CASRPPGGDTQYF. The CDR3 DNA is TGTGCCAGCCGACCTCCCGGCGGGGATACGCAGTATTTT.